This TCR beta chain is drawn from a study of cytomegalovirus exposure and HLA in healthy donors. Losses at the gene ends were 3 bases for V and 4 bases for J; bases not matched to a gene: 3. The CDR3 has 15 residues. The germline CDR1 and CDR2 sequences are LGHNA and YSLEER. Produced via immunoSEQ multiplex PCR; TCRdb's table is partial and in-frame only. There are some 170,000 clones in the sample; just under 90% occur only once, and roughly 1.4% lies in the top ten. The TCR sequence derives from a woman in her twenties or thirties in good health and CMV-seronegative. What was sequenced was PBMCs. The genes are TRBV4-3 and TRBJ2-1; TRBD2 agrees at 10 bases. The CDR3 is CASSQGTSEYNEQFF. The CDR3 nucleotides are TGCGCCAGCAGCCAGGGGACTAGCGAGTACAATGAGCAGTTCTTC.